This T cell receptor (beta chain) appears in the sequencing data of a study of regulatory T cells in long-lasting Graves disease. The CDR3 contains 17 residues. Trimming removed 5 bases from V and 7 bases from J, with 24 bases in between. From germline, CDR1 is LNHDA and CDR2 SQIVND (reference sequence). Building of the TCR beta libraries involved iRepertoire HTBI primers and Arm-PCR of CDR3 regions. Using its own MiXCR run on the multiplex PCR reads, TCRdb lists one record per CDR3 protein. The sample yields about 420,000 distinct CDR3 sequences, about 16% seen once. Regarding this clonotype: What it recognizes is unknown.

Findings and caveats of the study: Only peripheral blood was studied, not thyroid tissue.

Time point indicated: newly diagnosed GD, antithyroid drugs for less than 3 months. RNA extracted from PBMCs served as the sequencing template. These same records also appear under a second study, on T cells in Graves' hyperthyroidism and ophthalmopathy. In that study: In blood, most of the thyroid clonotypes expanded above 0.001 were also present.

The input for sequencing was peripheral blood mononuclear cells (PBMCs), taken at new diagnosis, from a patient treated with antithyroid drugs. The source is a woman aged 18-30 years with Graves disease. The chain links TRBV19 to TRBJ2-1; perhaps TRBD2 as D (8 bases). The CDR3 coding sequence is TGTGCCAGTAGTCCCCGGGGGGGTAGGGGGCGCAGAAATGAGCAGTTCTTC. Its translation: CASSPRGGRGRRNEQFF.